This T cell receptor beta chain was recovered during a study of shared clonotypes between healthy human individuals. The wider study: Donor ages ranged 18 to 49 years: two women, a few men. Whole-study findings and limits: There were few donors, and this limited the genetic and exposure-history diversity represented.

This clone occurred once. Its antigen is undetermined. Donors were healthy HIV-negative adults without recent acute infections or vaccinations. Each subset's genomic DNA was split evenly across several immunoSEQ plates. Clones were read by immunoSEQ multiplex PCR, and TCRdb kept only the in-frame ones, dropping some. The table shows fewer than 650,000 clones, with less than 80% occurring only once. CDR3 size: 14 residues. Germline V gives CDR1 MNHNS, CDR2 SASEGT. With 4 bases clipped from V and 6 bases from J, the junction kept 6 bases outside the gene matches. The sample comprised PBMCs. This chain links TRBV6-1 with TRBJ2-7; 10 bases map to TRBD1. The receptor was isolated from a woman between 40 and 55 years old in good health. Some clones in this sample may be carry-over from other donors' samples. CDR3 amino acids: CASSVGTGEFEQYF. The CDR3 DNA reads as TGTGCCAGCAGTGTTGGGACAGGGGAATTCGAGCAGTACTTC.